This is a list of T cell receptor beta chains from one sample in a study of blood T cell repertoires in COVID-19. This table comes from immunoSEQ multiplex PCR, and its TCRdb copy is limited to in-frame clones, with some not included. This sample carries 200,000 to 250,000 clones, around 90% of them seen once, and the ten largest clones take about 6%. The sequenced material came from peripheral blood. The receptors were sampled from a man aged 60 to 69 who had recovered from COVID-19. Both conserved end residues are part of each CDR3. The order of the fields is J gene, clone size, V gene, D gene, CDR3 DNA, CDR3 protein. The D gene is left open where the match is weak. A row's size may be missing; if present it is once, few, many or a size class.

>TRBJ1-2|-|TRBV12-1|-
TGTGCCAGCAGCTTTACGCCGGGACAGGGGGCAGCGGGCTACACCTTC
CASSFTPGQGAAGYTF
>TRBJ1-4|-|TRBV27|TRBD1
TGTGCCAGTCGGGACAGGGGGCGGCATGAAAAACTGTTTTTT
CASRDRGRHEKLFF
>TRBJ1-1|few|TRBV5-1|-
TGCGCCAGCAGCTTGGGGCAGGGCGCCCTGATCACTGAAGCTTTCTTT
CASSLGQGALITEAFF
>TRBJ1-2|-|TRBV19|-
TGTGCCAGTAGTAAACAGGGTCGGGATGGCTACACCTTC
CASSKQGRDGYTF
>TRBJ2-3|-|TRBV29-1|-
TGCAGCGTTCGTATAGATACGCAGTATTTT
CSVRIDTQYF
>TRBJ2-2|-|TRBV5-4|TRBD2
TGTGCCAGCAGCTTGGGGCCTAGCGGGAGAGGGAACACCGGGGAGCTGTTTTTT
CASSLGPSGRGNTGELFF
>TRBJ2-2|-|TRBV5-1|-
TGCGCCAGCGAGAGGGTCGTCGACACCGGGGAGCTGTTTTTT
CASERVVDTGELFF
>TRBJ1-3|-|TRBV5-1|TRBD1
TGCGCCAGCAGCCTGACAGGGACTGGAAACACCATATATTTT
CASSLTGTGNTIYF
>TRBJ1-6|-|TRBV7-8|-
TGTGCCAGCAGCCTCACAGGGCAAGGGGGATCACCCCTCCACTTT
CASSLTGQGGSPLHF
>TRBJ2-5|-|TRBV7-9|TRBD1
TGTGCCAGCAGCTTAAAGGGGGCCGGGGAGACCCAGTACTTC
CASSLKGAGETQYF
>TRBJ2-3|-|TRBV18|TRBD2
TGTGCCAGCTCACTGCCCGGGACTAGCGGGAGGGCCGTCGCAGATACGCAGTATTTT
CASSLPGTSGRAVADTQYF
>TRBJ2-7|few|TRBV7-3|-
TGTGCCAGCAGCTTATATGTGGGGCCCTCCTACGAGCAGTACTTC
CASSLYVGPSYEQYF
>TRBJ2-1|-|TRBV24-1|-
TGTGCCACCAGTGACTCCCTTGTTCCAGGGATCAATGAGCAGTTCTTC
CATSDSLVPGINEQFF
>TRBJ1-1|-|TRBV6-5|-
TGTGCCAGCAGTTACTCGACCTTCGCGAGGGCATCTGAAGCTTTCTTT
CASSYSTFARASEAFF
>TRBJ1-6|-|TRBV27|-
TGTGCCAGCAGTTTATCGGGCACGTTGATTAATTCACCCCTCCACTTT
CASSLSGTLINSPLHF
>TRBJ2-1|-|TRBV7-9|-
TGTGCCAGCAGCTTAGCGGGGAGGGGGAGGGTCTTC
CASSLAGRGRVF
>TRBJ2-1|-|TRBV23-1|TRBD1
TGCGCCAGCAGTCGTACAGGGGTCGCCTACAATGAGCAGTTCTTC
CASSRTGVAYNEQFF
>TRBJ2-7|once|TRBV7-2|TRBD2
TGTGCCAGCAGCGTCGGGACTAGCTCCTACGAGCAGTACTTC
CASSVGTSSYEQYF
>TRBJ2-5|-|TRBV2|-
TGTGCCAGCAGTGTATCGGAGAACCAAGAGACCCAGTACTTC
CASSVSENQETQYF
>TRBJ1-3|-|TRBV19|TRBD1
TGTGCCAGTAGTTCTGGGACAGGGCCGAGTACAGGGGCTGGAAACACCATATATTTT
CASSSGTGPSTGAGNTIYF
>TRBJ2-3|-|TRBV7-9|-
TGTGCCAGCAGCTTAATAGGGGTCGGGTACACAGATACGCAGTATTTT
CASSLIGVGYTDTQYF
>TRBJ2-5|-|TRBV6-5|-
TGTGCCAGCAGCCTCCCCGGGAATCAAGAGACCCAGTACTTC
CASSLPGNQETQYF
>TRBJ1-5|-|TRBV6-6|-
TGTGCCAGCAGTCGACACAGGGTACAGCCCCAGCATTTT
CASSRHRVQPQHF
>TRBJ1-2|-|TRBV15|-
TGTGCCACCAGCAGAGATGAGGGACTCTTAGGCTACACCTTC
CATSRDEGLLGYTF
>TRBJ2-5|-|TRBV5-1|TRBD2
TGCGCCAGCAGCTTTGGGACTAGCGGGAGCATGGAGACCCAGTACTTC
CASSFGTSGSMETQYF
>TRBJ2-1|-|TRBV5-1|-
TGCGCCAGCAGTAGCGCTCGTGGAACGGCGGTATCGGAGAATGAGCAGTTCTTC
CASSSARGTAVSENEQFF
>TRBJ2-3|-|TRBV7-7|TRBD2
TGTGCCAGCAGCTCAGCGGGGGGAGGTACGCAGTATTTT
CASSSAGGGTQYF
>TRBJ2-7|once|TRBV19|TRBD1
TGTGCCAGTAGTATTAAAGGACAGGGGGTTTACGAGCAGTACTTC
CASSIKGQGVYEQYF
>TRBJ2-5|once|TRBV19|TRBD1
TGTGCCAGCCGACAGGGAAAAGAGACCCAGTACTTC
CASRQGKETQYF
>TRBJ2-7|-|TRBV5-4|TRBD2
TGTGCCAGCAGCCTTGCAGGGACTAGCGGGGGCCCCCGAACCTACGAGCAGTACTTC
CASSLAGTSGGPRTYEQYF
>TRBJ2-3|-|TRBV9|-
TGTGCCAGCAGCGCGAGAGGGGGTAACACAGATACGCAGTATTTT
CASSARGGNTDTQYF
>TRBJ2-1|-|TRBV5-1|TRBD2
TGCGCCAGCAGCTTTCTAGCGGGGGTAAACAATGAGCAGTTCTTC
CASSFLAGVNNEQFF
>TRBJ2-7|once|TRBV28|TRBD1
TGTGCCAGCAGTCCCTTCGGACAGGGGAACGAGCAGTACTTC
CASSPFGQGNEQYF
>TRBJ1-3|-|TRBV10-3|-
TGTGCCATCAGTGTCAGCCAGGCTGGAAACACCATATATTTT
CAISVSQAGNTIYF
>TRBJ2-3|-|TRBV7-2|TRBD2
TGTGCCAGCAGCCCCCGGGGGACTAGCGGGAGGGCCACAGATACGCAGTATTTT
CASSPRGTSGRATDTQYF
>TRBJ2-1|-|TRBV28|TRBD2
TGTGCCAGCAGTGGGACGACGACTAGCTTTTCCTACAATGAGCAGTTCTTC
CASSGTTTSFSYNEQFF
>TRBJ2-7|once|TRBV5-6|-
TGTGCCAGCAGCGGCGGGGGCTTCGAGCAGTACTTC
CASSGGGFEQYF
>TRBJ1-3|-|TRBV18|-
TGTGCCAGCTCACGAGTCTCTGGAAACACCATATATTTT
CASSRVSGNTIYF
>TRBJ2-7|-|TRBV19|TRBD1
TGTGCCAGCTCGACAGGGGACGAGCAGTACTTC
CASSTGDEQYF
>TRBJ1-2|-|TRBV6-1|TRBD1
TGTGCCAGCAGTGAAAGACAGGGGAGTGATGGCTACACCTTC
CASSERQGSDGYTF
>TRBJ1-4|-|TRBV2|TRBD1
TGTGCCAGCAGTGATCCAGGGGGCGGGTCAGGTGAAAAACTGTTTTTT
CASSDPGGGSGEKLFF
>TRBJ1-2|-|TRBV19|-
TGTGCCAGTAGCGCCCCCGGGATCGGGGTTGGCTACACCTTC
CASSAPGIGVGYTF
>TRBJ2-5|-|TRBV27|-
TGTGCCAGCAGTTTCTCGGCAGGAGAGACCCAGTACTTC
CASSFSAGETQYF
>TRBJ1-1|-|TRBV6-5|-
TGTGCCAGCAGTTTAGCAGGGGTCGGGAAGGGCACTGAAGCTTTCTTT
CASSLAGVGKGTEAFF
>TRBJ2-3|-|TRBV5-1|TRBD1
TGCGCCAGCAGCTTGACAGGGGGGCGGACAGATACGCAGTATTTT
CASSLTGGRTDTQYF
>TRBJ1-5|-|TRBV21-1|-
TGTGCCAGCAGGCAGGGCGAGGGCAATCAGCCCCAGCATTTT
CASRQGEGNQPQHF
>TRBJ1-3|-|TRBV29-1|TRBD1
TGCAGCGCATTACATACAGGGGCTGGAAACACCATATATTTT
CSALHTGAGNTIYF
>TRBJ1-1|-|TRBV27|-
TGTGCAAGCAAGTTGGTGCGAGGCACTGAAGCTTTCTTT
CASKLVRGTEAFF
>TRBJ1-1|-|TRBV19|TRBD1
TGTGCCAGTAGTGCCCCGGGACAGGGCACCAACACTGAAGCTTTCTTT
CASSAPGQGTNTEAFF
>TRBJ1-6|-|TRBV3-1/TRBV3-2|-
TGTGCCAGCAGCCAAGAAAGGAGGAATTCACCCCTCCACTTT
CASSQERRNSPLHF
>TRBJ1-6|-|TRBV2|TRBD1
TGTGCCAGCAGTGGGGACAGGGTGTCACCCCTCCACTTT
CASSGDRVSPLHF
>TRBJ2-1|-|TRBV5-4|TRBD2
TGTGCCAGCAGCTCGGGACTAGCGGGGGAGGGCTCCTACAATGAGCAGTTCTTC
CASSSGLAGEGSYNEQFF
>TRBJ2-7|-|TRBV10-3|-
TGTGCCAACCGACCAGCGCTCTCCTACGAGCAGTACTTC
CANRPALSYEQYF
>TRBJ1-6|-|TRBV27|-
TGTGCCAGCAGTTTATCGCCAGCGAGCTCCTATAATTCACCCCTCCACTTT
CASSLSPASSYNSPLHF
>TRBJ2-5|-|TRBV5-4|-
TGTGCCAGCAGCTCCAAAACAGGGACGGAGACCCAGTACTTC
CASSSKTGTETQYF
>TRBJ2-5|-|TRBV28|-
TGTGCCAGCAGTTGGAGTGAGACCCAGTACTTC
CASSWSETQYF
>TRBJ2-1|-|TRBV19|-
TGTGCCACGAACAGCTACAATGAGCAGTTCTTC
CATNSYNEQFF
>TRBJ1-1|-|TRBV2|TRBD1
TGTGCCAGCAGTTATGGACAGGGAAGGAATGCGGGCTGGACTGAAGCTTTCTTT
CASSYGQGRNAGWTEAFF
>TRBJ1-2|-|TRBV13|-
TGTGCCAGCAGCTTTAGAGGGGGTGGCTACACCTTC
CASSFRGGGYTF
>TRBJ1-1|-|TRBV11-3|-
TGTGCCAGCAGCTGGGGGCCGGGGGGCCGGGTAGAAACTGAAGCTTTCTTT
CASSWGPGGRVETEAFF